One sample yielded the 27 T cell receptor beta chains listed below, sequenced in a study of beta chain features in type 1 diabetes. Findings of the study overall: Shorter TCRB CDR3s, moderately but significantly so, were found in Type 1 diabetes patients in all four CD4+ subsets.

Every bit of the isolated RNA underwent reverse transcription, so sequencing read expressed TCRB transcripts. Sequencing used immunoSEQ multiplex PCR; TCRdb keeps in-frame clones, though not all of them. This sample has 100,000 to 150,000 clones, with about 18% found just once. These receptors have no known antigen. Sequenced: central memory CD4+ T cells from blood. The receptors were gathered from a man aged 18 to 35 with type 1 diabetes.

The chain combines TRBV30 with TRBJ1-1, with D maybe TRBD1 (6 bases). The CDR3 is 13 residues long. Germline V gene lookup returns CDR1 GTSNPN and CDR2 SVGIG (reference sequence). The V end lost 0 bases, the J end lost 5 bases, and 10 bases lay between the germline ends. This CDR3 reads CAWSVLGGTEAFF. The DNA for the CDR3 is TGTGCCTGGAGTGTACTAGGGGGAACTGAAGCTTTCTTT.

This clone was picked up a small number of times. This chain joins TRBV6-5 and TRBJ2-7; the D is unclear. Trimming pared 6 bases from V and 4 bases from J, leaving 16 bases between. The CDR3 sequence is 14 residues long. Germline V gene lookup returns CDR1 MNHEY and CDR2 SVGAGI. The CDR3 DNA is TGTGCCAGCAGCCGCGGAACTTCGAATTACGAGCAGTACTTC. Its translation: CASSRGTSNYEQYF.

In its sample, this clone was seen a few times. CDR3 DNA: TGTGCCCGAAAGACTCCTCGGAGGACTGAAGCTTTCTTT. Amino acids: CARKTPRRTEAFF. The rearrangement links TRBV30 to TRBJ1-1; D call uncertain. The CDR3 sequence is 13 residues long. Germline values: CDR1 GTSNPN, CDR2 SVGIG (reference sequence). The V end was cut by 8 bases, the J end by 5 bases, with 18 bases between.

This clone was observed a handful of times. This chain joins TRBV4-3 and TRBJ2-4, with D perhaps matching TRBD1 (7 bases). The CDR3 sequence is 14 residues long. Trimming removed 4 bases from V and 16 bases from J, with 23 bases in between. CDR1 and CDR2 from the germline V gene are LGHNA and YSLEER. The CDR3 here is CASSRGGAGGNLYF. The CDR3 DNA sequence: TGCGCCAGCAGCCGAGGAGGGGCAGGGGGGAATCTTTACTTC.

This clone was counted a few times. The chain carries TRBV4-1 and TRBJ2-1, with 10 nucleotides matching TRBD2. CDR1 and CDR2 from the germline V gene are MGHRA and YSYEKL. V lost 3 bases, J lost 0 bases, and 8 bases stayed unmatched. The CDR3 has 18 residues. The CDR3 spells CASSQSGASGSSYNEQFF. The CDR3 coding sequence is TGCGCCAGCAGCCAGTCCGGAGCTAGCGGGAGCTCCTACAATGAGCAGTTCTTC.

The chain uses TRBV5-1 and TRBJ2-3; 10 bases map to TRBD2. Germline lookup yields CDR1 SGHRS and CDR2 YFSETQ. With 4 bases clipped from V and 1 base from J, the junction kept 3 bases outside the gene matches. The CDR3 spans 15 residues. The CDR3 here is CASSQGTSGTDTQYF. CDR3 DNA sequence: TGCGCCAGCAGCCAAGGGACTAGCGGCACAGATACGCAGTATTTT.

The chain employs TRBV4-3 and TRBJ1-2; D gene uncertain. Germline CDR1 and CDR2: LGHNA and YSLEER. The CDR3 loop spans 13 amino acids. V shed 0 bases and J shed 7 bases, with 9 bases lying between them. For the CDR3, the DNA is TGCGCCAGCAGCCAAGAAATTCGGGGTGGCTACACCTTC. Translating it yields CASSQEIRGGYTF.

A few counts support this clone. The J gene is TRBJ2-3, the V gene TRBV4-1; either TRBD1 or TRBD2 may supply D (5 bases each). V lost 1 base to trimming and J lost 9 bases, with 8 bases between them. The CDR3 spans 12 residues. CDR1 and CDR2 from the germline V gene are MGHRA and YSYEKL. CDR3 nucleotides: TGCGCCAGCAGCCAAGGTGGGGGAACGCAGTATTTT. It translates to CASSQGGGTQYF.

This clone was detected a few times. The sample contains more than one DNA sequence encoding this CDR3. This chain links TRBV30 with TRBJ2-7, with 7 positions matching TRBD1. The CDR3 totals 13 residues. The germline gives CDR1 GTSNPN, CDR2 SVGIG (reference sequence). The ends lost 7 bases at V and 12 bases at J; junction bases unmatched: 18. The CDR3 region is CASVRDSGGGRYF. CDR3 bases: TGTGCCTCTGTCCGGGACAGTGGTGGAGGAAGGTACTTC.

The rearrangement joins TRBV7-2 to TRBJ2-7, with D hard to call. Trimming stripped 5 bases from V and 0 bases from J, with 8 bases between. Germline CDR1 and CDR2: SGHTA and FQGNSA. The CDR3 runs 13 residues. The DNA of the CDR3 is TGTGCCAGCAGCGTTCACGGCTCCTACGAGCAGTACTTC. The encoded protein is CASSVHGSYEQYF.

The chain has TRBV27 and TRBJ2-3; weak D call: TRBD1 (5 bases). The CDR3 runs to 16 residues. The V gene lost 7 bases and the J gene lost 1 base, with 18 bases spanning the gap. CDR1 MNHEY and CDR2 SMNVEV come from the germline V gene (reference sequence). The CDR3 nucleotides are TGTGCCAGCAAGTCGTCAAGGGGTAGGCGCACAGATACGCAGTATTTT. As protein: CASKSSRGRRTDTQYF.

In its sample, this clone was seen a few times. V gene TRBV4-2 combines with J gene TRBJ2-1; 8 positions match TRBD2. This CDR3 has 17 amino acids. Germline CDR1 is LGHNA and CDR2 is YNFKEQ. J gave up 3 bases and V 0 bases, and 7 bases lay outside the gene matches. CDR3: CASSQEAGAAGYNEQFF. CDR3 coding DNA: TGTGCCAGCAGCCAAGAAGCGGGGGCGGCAGGCTACAATGAGCAGTTCTTC.

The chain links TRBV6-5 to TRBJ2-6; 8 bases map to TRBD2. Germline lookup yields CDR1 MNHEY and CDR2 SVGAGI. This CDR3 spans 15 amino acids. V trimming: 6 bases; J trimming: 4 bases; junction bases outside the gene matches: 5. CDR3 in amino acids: CASRPAGAGANVLTF. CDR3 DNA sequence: TGTGCCAGCAGACCAGCGGGAGCGGGGGCCAACGTCCTGACTTTC.

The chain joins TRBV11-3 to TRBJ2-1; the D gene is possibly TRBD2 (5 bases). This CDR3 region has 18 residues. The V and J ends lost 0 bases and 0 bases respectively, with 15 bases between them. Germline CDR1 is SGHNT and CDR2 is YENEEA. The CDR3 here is CASSLDQAGSISYNEQFF. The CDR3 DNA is TGTGCCAGCAGCTTAGATCAGGCTGGGAGTATCTCCTACAATGAGCAGTTCTTC.

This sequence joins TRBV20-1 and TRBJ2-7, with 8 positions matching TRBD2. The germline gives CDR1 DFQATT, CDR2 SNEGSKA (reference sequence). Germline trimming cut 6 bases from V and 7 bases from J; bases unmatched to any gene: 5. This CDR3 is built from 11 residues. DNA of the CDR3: TGCAGTGCCAGGCGGGGGGAGGAGCAGTACTTC. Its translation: CSARRGEEQYF.

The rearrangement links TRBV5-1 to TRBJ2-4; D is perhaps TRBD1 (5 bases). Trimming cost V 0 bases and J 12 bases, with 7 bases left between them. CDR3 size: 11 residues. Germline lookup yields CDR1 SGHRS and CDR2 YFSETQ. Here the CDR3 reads CASSLEGSQYF. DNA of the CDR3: TGCGCCAGCAGCTTGGAGGGGTCTCAGTACTTC.

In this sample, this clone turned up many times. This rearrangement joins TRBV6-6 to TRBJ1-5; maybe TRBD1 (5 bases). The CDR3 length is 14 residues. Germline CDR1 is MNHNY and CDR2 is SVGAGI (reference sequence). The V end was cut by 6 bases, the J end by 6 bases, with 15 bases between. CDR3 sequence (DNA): TGTGCCAGCAGGCCAGGGATTGGCGTTCAGCCCCAGCATTTT. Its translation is CASRPGIGVQPQHF.

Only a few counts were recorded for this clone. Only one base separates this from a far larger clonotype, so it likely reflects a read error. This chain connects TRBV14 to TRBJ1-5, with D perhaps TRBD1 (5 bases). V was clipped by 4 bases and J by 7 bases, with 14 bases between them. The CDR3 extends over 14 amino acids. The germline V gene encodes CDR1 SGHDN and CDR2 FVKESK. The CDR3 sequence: CASSPPGREQPQHF. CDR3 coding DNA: TGTGCCAGCAGCCCCCCGGGGCGGGAGCAGCCCCAGCATTTT.

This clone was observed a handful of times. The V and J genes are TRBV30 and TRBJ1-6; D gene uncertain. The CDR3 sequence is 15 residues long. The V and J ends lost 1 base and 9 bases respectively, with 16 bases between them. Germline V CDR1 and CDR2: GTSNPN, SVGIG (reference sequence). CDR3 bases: TGTGCCTGGAGTGGGGGAGGTGGGAGATCTTCACCCCTCCACTTT. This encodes CAWSGGGGRSSPLHF. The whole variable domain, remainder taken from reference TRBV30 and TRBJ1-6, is SQTIHQWPATLVQPVGSPLSLECTVEGTSNPNLYWYRQAAGRGLQLLFYSVGIGQISSEVPQNLSASRPQDRQFILSSKKLLLSDSGFYLCAWSGGGGRSSPLHFGNGTRLTVT.

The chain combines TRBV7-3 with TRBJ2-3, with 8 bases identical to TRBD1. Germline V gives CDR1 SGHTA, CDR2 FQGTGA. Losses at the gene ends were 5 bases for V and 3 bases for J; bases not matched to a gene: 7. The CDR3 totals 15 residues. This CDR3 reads CASSTGQGRTDTQYF. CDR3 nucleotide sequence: TGTGCCAGCAGCACCGGACAGGGAAGGACAGATACGCAGTATTTT.

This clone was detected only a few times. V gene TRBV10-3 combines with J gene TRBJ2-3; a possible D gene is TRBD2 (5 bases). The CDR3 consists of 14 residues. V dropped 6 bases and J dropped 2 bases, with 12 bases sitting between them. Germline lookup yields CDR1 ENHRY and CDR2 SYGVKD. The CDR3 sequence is CAISPGSDTDTQYF. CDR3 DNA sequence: TGTGCCATCAGCCCCGGTAGCGACACAGATACGCAGTATTTT.

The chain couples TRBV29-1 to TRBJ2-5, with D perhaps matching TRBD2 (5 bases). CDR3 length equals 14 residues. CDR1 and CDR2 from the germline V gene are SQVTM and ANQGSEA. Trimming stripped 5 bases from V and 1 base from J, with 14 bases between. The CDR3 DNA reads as TGCAGCGTTAGTCCTTTGGGGAGCCAAGAGACCCAGTACTTC. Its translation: CSVSPLGSQETQYF.

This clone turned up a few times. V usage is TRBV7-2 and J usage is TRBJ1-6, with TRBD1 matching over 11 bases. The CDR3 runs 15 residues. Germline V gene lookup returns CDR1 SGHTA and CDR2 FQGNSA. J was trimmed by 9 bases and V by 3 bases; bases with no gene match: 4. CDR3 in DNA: TGTGCCAGCAGCTTCGGGACAGGGGGTCCTTCACCCCTCCACTTT. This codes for CASSFGTGGPSPLHF.

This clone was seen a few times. The CDR3 DNA reads as TGTGCCACCAGCAGAGCAACAGGCACAGATACGCAGTATTTT. Translating gives CATSRATGTDTQYF. The chain recombines TRBV15 with TRBJ2-3; no firm D call. The CDR3 extends over 14 amino acids. Trimming removed 1 base at V and 1 base at J, with 6 bases between. In germline, CDR1 is LNHNV, CDR2 YYDKDF (reference sequence).

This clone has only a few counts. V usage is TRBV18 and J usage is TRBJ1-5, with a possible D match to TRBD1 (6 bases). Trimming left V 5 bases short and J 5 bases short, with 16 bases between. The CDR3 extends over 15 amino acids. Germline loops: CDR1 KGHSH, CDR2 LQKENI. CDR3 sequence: CASSILTGFDQPQHF. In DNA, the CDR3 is TGTGCCAGCTCAATCCTCACAGGGTTCGATCAGCCCCAGCATTTT.

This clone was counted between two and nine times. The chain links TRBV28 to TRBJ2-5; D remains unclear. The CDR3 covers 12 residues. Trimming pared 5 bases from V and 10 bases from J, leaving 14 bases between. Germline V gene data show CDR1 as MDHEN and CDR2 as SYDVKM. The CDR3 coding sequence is TGTGCCAGCAGTCCCCACAAGGGTGGCCAGTACTTC. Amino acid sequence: CASSPHKGGQYF. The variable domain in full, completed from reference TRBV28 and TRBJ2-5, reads DVKVTQSSRYLVKRTGEKVFLECVQDMDHENMFWYRQDPGLGLRLIYFSYDVKMKEKGDIPEGYSVSREKKERFSLILESASTNQTSMYLCASSPHKGGQYFGPGTRLLVL.

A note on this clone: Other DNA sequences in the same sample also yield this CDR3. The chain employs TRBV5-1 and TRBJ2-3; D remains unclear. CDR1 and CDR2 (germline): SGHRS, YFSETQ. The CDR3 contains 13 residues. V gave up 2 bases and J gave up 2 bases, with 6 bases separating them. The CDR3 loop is CASSLDSTDTQYF. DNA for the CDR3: TGCGCCAGCAGCTTAGACTCCACAGATACGCAGTATTTT. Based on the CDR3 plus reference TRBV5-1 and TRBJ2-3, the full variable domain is KAGVTQTPRYLIKTRGQQVTLSCSPISGHRSVSWYQQTPGQGLQFLFEYFSETQRNKGNFPGRFSGRQFSNSRSEMNVSTLELGDSALYLCASSLDSTDTQYFGPGTRLTVL.